These T cell receptor beta chains were read from a single sample in a study of shared clonotypes between healthy human individuals. Assay used: immunoSEQ multiplex PCR; TCRdb lists only in-frame clones, some missing. The top ten hold 0.9% to 1.5% of the sample, which has 1.5 million to 2.5 million clones, about 95% seen once. Sequenced sample: naive CD8+ T cells sorted from blood. These receptors were taken from a man between 18 and 29 years old in good health. Each CDR3 is given with its conserved first and last residue. D genes are given only for firm matches. Clone size is shown for a subset of rows, as once, few, many or a class of expanded clone.

J gene: TRBJ2-2
clone size: NA
D gene: TRBD2
V gene: TRBV7-9
CDR3 protein: CASSGTTNTGELFF
CDR3 DNA: TGTGCCAGCAGCGGGACTACGAACACCGGGGAGCTGTTTTTT

J gene: TRBJ2-7
clone size: once
D gene: NA
V gene: TRBV5-6
CDR3 protein: CASSLRLTEDLSYEQYF
CDR3 DNA: TGTGCCAGCAGCTTGAGATTAACGGAAGATCTCTCCTACGAGCAGTACTTC

J gene: TRBJ1-2
clone size: NA
D gene: NA
V gene: TRBV27
CDR3 protein: CASSLSESYGYTF
CDR3 DNA: TGTGCCAGCAGTTTATCGGAAAGCTATGGCTACACCTTC

J gene: TRBJ2-7
clone size: NA
D gene: TRBD1
V gene: TRBV6-1
CDR3 protein: CASSAPGTGPYEQYF
CDR3 DNA: TGTGCCAGCAGTGCCCCCGGGACAGGGCCCTACGAGCAGTACTTC

J gene: TRBJ1-2
clone size: NA
D gene: NA
V gene: TRBV25-1
CDR3 protein: CASTSGHGYTF
CDR3 DNA: TGTGCCAGCACCTCAGGGCATGGCTACACCTTC

J gene: TRBJ1-5
clone size: NA
D gene: NA
V gene: TRBV6-6
CDR3 protein: CASRGGSEGNQPQHF
CDR3 DNA: TGTGCCAGCAGAGGGGGGAGTGAGGGCAATCAGCCCCAGCATTTT

J gene: TRBJ1-5
clone size: NA
D gene: TRBD1
V gene: TRBV14
CDR3 protein: CASSQTGDSNQPQHF
CDR3 DNA: TGTGCCAGCAGCCAGACAGGGGATAGCAATCAGCCCCAGCATTTT

J gene: TRBJ1-2
clone size: NA
D gene: NA
V gene: TRBV27
CDR3 protein: CASSPKGRGANYGYTF
CDR3 DNA: TGTGCCAGCAGTCCCAAGGGACGGGGAGCTAACTATGGCTACACCTTC

J gene: TRBJ2-1
clone size: NA
D gene: NA
V gene: TRBV29-1
CDR3 protein: CSVAANEQFF
CDR3 DNA: TGCAGCGTTGCAGCCAATGAGCAGTTCTTC

J gene: TRBJ2-7
clone size: NA
D gene: TRBD2
V gene: TRBV13
CDR3 protein: CASSLAGGALEQYF
CDR3 DNA: TGTGCCAGCAGCTTAGCGGGAGGGGCCTTAGAGCAGTACTTC

J gene: TRBJ1-5
clone size: few
D gene: TRBD1
V gene: TRBV7-2
CDR3 protein: CASSFYRGNQPQHF
CDR3 DNA: TGTGCCAGCAGCTTCTACAGGGGAAACCAGCCCCAGCATTTT

J gene: TRBJ2-1
clone size: NA
D gene: NA
V gene: TRBV7-2
CDR3 protein: CASSDHNYNEQFF
CDR3 DNA: TGTGCCAGCAGCGACCACAACTACAATGAGCAGTTCTTC

J gene: TRBJ2-7
clone size: NA
D gene: TRBD2
V gene: TRBV2
CDR3 protein: CASSPLAASYEQYF
CDR3 DNA: TGTGCCAGCAGTCCACTAGCGGCCTCCTACGAGCAGTACTTC

J gene: TRBJ1-1
clone size: NA
D gene: TRBD1
V gene: TRBV7-8
CDR3 protein: CASSFWQGAYTEAFF
CDR3 DNA: TGTGCCAGCAGCTTTTGGCAGGGGGCATACACTGAAGCTTTCTTT

J gene: TRBJ2-1
clone size: NA
D gene: NA
V gene: TRBV19
CDR3 protein: CASSIDYYNEQFF
CDR3 DNA: TGTGCCAGTAGTATCGACTATTACAATGAGCAGTTCTTC

J gene: TRBJ2-7
clone size: once
D gene: NA
V gene: TRBV7-9
CDR3 protein: CASSLLGDVAQYF
CDR3 DNA: TGTGCCAGCAGCTTACTGGGGGATGTTGCGCAGTACTTC

J gene: TRBJ2-7
clone size: NA
D gene: TRBD1
V gene: TRBV27
CDR3 protein: CASSLQGAKYEQYF
CDR3 DNA: TGTGCCAGCAGCTTACAGGGGGCAAAGTACGAGCAGTACTTC

J gene: TRBJ2-2
clone size: NA
D gene: NA
V gene: TRBV11-2
CDR3 protein: CASSLSRWDTGELFF
CDR3 DNA: TGTGCCAGCAGCTTAAGTAGATGGGACACCGGGGAGCTGTTTTTT

J gene: TRBJ1-1
clone size: NA
D gene: NA
V gene: TRBV7-9
CDR3 protein: CASSPPGGTEAFF
CDR3 DNA: TGTGCCAGCAGCCCACCCGGGGGGACTGAAGCTTTCTTT

J gene: TRBJ2-1
clone size: NA
D gene: NA
V gene: TRBV5-1
CDR3 protein: CASSLVRRGDEQFF
CDR3 DNA: TGCGCCAGCAGCTTGGTCCGGAGGGGCGATGAGCAGTTCTTC

J gene: TRBJ1-2
clone size: NA
D gene: NA
V gene: TRBV30
CDR3 protein: CAWSATGTNGYTF
CDR3 DNA: TGTGCCTGGAGTGCGACCGGGACAAATGGCTACACCTTC

J gene: TRBJ2-5
clone size: NA
D gene: TRBD2
V gene: TRBV7-9
CDR3 protein: CASSLEYSGSRRETQYF
CDR3 DNA: TGTGCCAGCAGCTTAGAATATAGCGGGAGTCGAAGAGAGACCCAGTACTTC

J gene: TRBJ2-3
clone size: NA
D gene: NA
V gene: TRBV11-2
CDR3 protein: CASSLDRPDTQYF
CDR3 DNA: TGTGCCAGCAGCTTAGATCGCCCAGATACGCAGTATTTT

J gene: TRBJ2-7
clone size: NA
D gene: NA
V gene: TRBV29-1
CDR3 protein: CSVELPGGQQTYEQYF
CDR3 DNA: TGCAGCGTTGAGCTCCCCGGCGGACAGCAGACCTACGAGCAGTACTTC

J gene: TRBJ2-7
clone size: NA
D gene: NA
V gene: TRBV4-1
CDR3 protein: CASSQRTAHSYEQYF
CDR3 DNA: TGCGCCAGCAGCCAAAGGACGGCGCACTCCTACGAGCAGTACTTC

J gene: TRBJ2-7
clone size: NA
D gene: NA
V gene: TRBV9
CDR3 protein: CASSVGIAPDAYEQYF
CDR3 DNA: TGTGCCAGCAGCGTAGGGATAGCTCCCGACGCCTACGAGCAGTACTTC

J gene: TRBJ2-2
clone size: NA
D gene: TRBD2
V gene: TRBV6-6
CDR3 protein: CASSSLADTGEPFF
CDR3 DNA: TGTGCCAGCAGTTCTCTAGCGGACACCGGGGAGCCGTTTTTT